Sequencing of this TCR beta chain was carried out in a study of blood T cell repertoires in COVID-19. This clone was counted only a few times. Profiled with immunoSEQ multiplex PCR; TCRdb holds only in-frame clones, not every one. The sample lists about 100,000 clones; approximately 91% were seen once. Germline values: CDR1 SGHDT, CDR2 YYEEEE. V was pared by 0 bases and J by 0 bases, with 6 bases of the junction left unmatched. The CDR3 has 17 residues. The TCR comes from an older woman with acute or convalescent COVID-19. Sequencing was done on a sample of peripheral blood. The chain is built from TRBV5-6 and TRBJ1-3; 7 nucleotides match TRBD1. CDR3 DNA sequence: TGTGCCAGCAGCTTGGGGCTACAGGGGTTCTCTGGAAACACCATATATTTT. It is translated as CASSLGLQGFSGNTIYF.